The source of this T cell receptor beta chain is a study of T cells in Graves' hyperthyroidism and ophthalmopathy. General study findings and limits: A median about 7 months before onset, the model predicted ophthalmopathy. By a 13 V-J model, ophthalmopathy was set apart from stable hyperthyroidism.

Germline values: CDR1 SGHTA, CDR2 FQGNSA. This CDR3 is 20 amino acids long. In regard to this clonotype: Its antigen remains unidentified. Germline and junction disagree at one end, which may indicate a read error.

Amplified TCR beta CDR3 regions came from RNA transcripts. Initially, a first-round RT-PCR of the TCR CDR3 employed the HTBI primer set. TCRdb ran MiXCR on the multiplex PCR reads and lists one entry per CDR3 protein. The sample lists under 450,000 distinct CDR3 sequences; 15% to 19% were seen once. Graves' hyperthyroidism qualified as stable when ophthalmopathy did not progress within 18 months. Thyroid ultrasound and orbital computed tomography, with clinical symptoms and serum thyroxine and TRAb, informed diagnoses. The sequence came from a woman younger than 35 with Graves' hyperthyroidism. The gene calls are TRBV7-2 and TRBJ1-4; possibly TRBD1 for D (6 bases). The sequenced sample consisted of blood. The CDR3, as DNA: TGCGCCAGCAGCCAAGAGGACAGTGTCTACTGGGGAGCAACTAATGAAAAACTGTTTTTT. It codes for CASSQEDSVYWGATNEKLFF. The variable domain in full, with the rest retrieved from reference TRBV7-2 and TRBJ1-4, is GAGVSQSPSNKVTEKGKDVELRCDPISGHTALYWYRQSLGQGLEFLIYFQGNSAPDKSGLPSDRFSAERTGGSVSTLTIQRTQQEDSAVYLCASSQEDSVYWGATNEKLFFGSGTQLSVL.